This T cell receptor (beta chain) emerged from a study of T cells in Graves' hyperthyroidism and ophthalmopathy. Study context: Before any treatment, at initial diagnosis, peripheral blood was collected.

Amplified TCR beta CDR3 regions came from RNA transcripts. TCR CDR3 regions were first amplified by RT-PCR with HTBI primers. From the multiplex PCR reads, TCRdb called clonotypes with MiXCR, one entry per CDR3 protein. The sample consists of about 360,000 distinct CDR3 sequences, roughly an eighth of them appearing once. The V end lost 4 bases, the J end lost 4 bases, and 18 bases lay between the germline ends. The CDR3 covers 16 residues. CDR1 SGHRS and CDR2 YFSETQ come from the germline V gene. No progression to ophthalmopathy during 18 months of follow-up defined stable disease. The study excluded patients with uncontrolled infection, other autoimmune disease, pregnancy or lactation. Study-level findings and limits: Researchers report that a 13 V-J model separated ophthalmopathy from stable hyperthyroidism.

This clonotype has a count of ten or more. Antigen specificity is unknown. This TCR was recovered from a young woman with Graves' hyperthyroidism. Sequencing was carried out using blood. The chain employs TRBV5-1 and TRBJ2-1, with a possible D match to TRBD1 (6 bases). The CDR3, as DNA: TGCGCCAGCAGCCAGGGGTATAGGGGGTCATACAATGAGCAGTTCTTC. Translated: CASSQGYRGSYNEQFF.